The clone carrying this T cell receptor (beta chain) occurred a few times. The data stem from a study of blood T cells in healthy people across ages. Study as a whole: When template switching was applied, about one barcoded beta molecule was captured per two T cells.

This CDR3 is built from 17 residues. In germline, CDR1 is DFQATT, CDR2 SNEGSKA (reference sequence). Together with a sample-barcoded 5' primer, a J-beta primer mix was included in a second PCR lasting about 6 to 12 cycles. TCRdb fed the 5' RACE reads into MiXCR, producing one record per CDR3 protein. The table shows roughly 1,100,000 distinct CDR3 sequences, with 20% to 25% occurring only once. Another study also made use of these data, one on T cells of mothers and their children. That paper adds: RNA that had been extracted went wholly into cDNA synthesis, at roughly 1.6 ug per 15 ul.

J is TRBJ2-5 and V is TRBV20-1, with 10 bases matching TRBD2. The J call may be wrong; the DNA end is better matched by TRBJ2-1. The sequenced material came from blood. The TCR originated in a girl aged 2 to 10 in good health. The chain's CDR3 is CSATGLATLGAYNEQFF. In nucleotides, the CDR3 is TGCAGTGCTACGGGACTAGCGACGTTGGGGGCCTACAATGAGCAGTTCTTC.